This T cell receptor (beta chain) was retrieved from a study of cytotoxic CD8 clonotypes in ibrutinib-treated CLL. Method: immunoSEQ multiplex PCR; TCRdb's copy keeps in-frame clones and lacks some. The data contain over 100,000 clones, over 75% of them seen just once; the ten biggest clones take up 2% to 2.5%. Sample: PBMCs, taken after 24 months of ibrutinib treatment. The clonotype originates from a human donor with chronic lymphocytic leukemia.

The CDR3 sequence is CASSVVPQMPTEQYF. In nucleotides, the CDR3 is TGTGCCAGCAGCGTAGTCCCCCAGATGCCTACCGAGCAGTACTTC. The chain couples TRBV9 to TRBJ2-7; no firm D call. Germline lookup yields CDR1 SGDLS and CDR2 YYNGEE. The CDR3 has 15 amino acids. With 0 bases removed from V and 6 bases from J, the gap between germline ends came to 16 bases. Looking up the rest from reference TRBV9 and TRBJ2-7 gives the full variable domain: DSGVTQTPKHLITATGQRVTLRCSPRSGDLSVYWYQQSLDQGLQFLIQYYNGEERAKGNILERFSAQQFPDLHSELNLSSLELGDSALYFCASSVVPQMPTEQYFGPGTRLTVT.